This T cell receptor beta chain originates from a study of Graves' ophthalmopathy and Graves' hyperthyroidism. Study summary: Peripheral blood was obtained at first diagnosis, ahead of any treatment.

Many counts were recorded for this clonotype. Its antigen is still unknown. Study-wide findings and caveats: Sensitivity of about 90% and specificity of almost 83% were achieved when a 13-signature model separated ophthalmopathy from stable hyperthyroidism.

As the template, RNA transcripts were used to amplify TCR beta CDR3 regions. In the first round, RT-PCR was carried out with HTBI primers, and a multiplex PCR formed the second round. One entry per CDR3 protein, called by TCRdb with MiXCR from the multiplex PCR reads. The table records 620,000 or so distinct CDR3 sequences, approximately 22% of them present only once. The CDR3 has 14 residues. V gave up 3 bases and J gave up 6 bases; unmatched junction bases: 5. CDR1 and CDR2 (germline): WNHNN, SYGVQD (reference sequence). This sequence was found in a woman aged 18-29 years with stable Graves' hyperthyroidism. Some clones in this sample may be carry-over from other donors' samples. The chain uses TRBV10-1 and TRBJ2-7, with 10 positions matching TRBD2. Sample: peripheral blood. This CDR3 is CASSEGLAAAEQYF. The CDR3 DNA is TGCGCCAGCAGTGAAGGACTAGCGGCAGCCGAGCAGTACTTC.